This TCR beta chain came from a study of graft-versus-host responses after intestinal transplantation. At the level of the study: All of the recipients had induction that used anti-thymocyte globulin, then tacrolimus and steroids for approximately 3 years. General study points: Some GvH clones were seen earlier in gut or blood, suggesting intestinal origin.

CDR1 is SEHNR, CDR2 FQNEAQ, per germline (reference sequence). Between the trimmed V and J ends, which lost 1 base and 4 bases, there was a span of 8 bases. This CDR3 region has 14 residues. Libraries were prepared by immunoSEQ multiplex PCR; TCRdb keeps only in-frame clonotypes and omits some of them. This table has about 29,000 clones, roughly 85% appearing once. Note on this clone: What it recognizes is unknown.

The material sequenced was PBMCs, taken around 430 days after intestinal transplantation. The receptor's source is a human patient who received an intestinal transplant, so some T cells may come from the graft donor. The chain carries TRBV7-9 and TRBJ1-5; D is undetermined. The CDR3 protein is CASSLGRPNQPQHF. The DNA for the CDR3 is TGTGCCAGCAGCTTAGGCAGGCCTAATCAGCCCCAGCATTTT.